Shown below are 23 T cell receptor beta chains from a single sample sequenced in a study of cytomegalovirus exposure and HLA in healthy donors. Primers: 60 Vbeta forward and 13 Jbeta reverse. Assay: immunoSEQ multiplex PCR; the TCRdb copy retains only in-frame clones and omits some. The sample shows some 99,000 clones, roughly 67% of them seen only once. Sequencing input: PBMCs. The receptors originated from a middle-aged man in good health and CMV-seronegative.

The rearrangement uses TRBV11-3 and TRBJ2-1, with 7 bases fitting TRBD2. This CDR3 has 15 amino acids. In germline, CDR1 is SGHNT, CDR2 YENEEA. V lost 2 bases and J lost 1; bases outside the gene matches: 2. The CDR3 loop reads CASSLSGGSYNEQFF. CDR3 nucleotides: TGTGCCAGCAGCTTATCCGGGGGGTCCTACAATGAGCAGTTCTTC.

The chain carries TRBV6-1 and TRBJ1-5; 7 positions agree with TRBD1. The V and J ends lost 8 bases and 3 bases, in that order; junction bases with no gene match: 10. Per germline, CDR1 MNHNS and CDR2 SASEGT. This CDR3 is 15 amino acids long. As DNA, the CDR3 is TGTGCCAGCTCCCGACAGGGTTTAGACAATCAGCCCCAGCATTTT. It is translated as CASSRQGLDNQPQHF.

This clone showed up just a few times. The J gene is TRBJ1-1, the V gene TRBV30; D might be TRBD1 (6 bases). Germline-derived CDR1 and CDR2 are GTSNPN and SVGIG (reference sequence). Trimming stripped 7 bases from V and 2 bases from J, with 8 bases between. The CDR3 totals 11 residues. CDR3 DNA sequence: TGTGCCTCGACAGGCAACACTGAAGCTTTCTTT. This encodes CASTGNTEAFF.

In regard to this clone: The junction departs from the called germline gene at one end, perhaps through a read error. V usage is TRBV7-9 and J usage is TRBJ1-1; the match to TRBD1 covers 8 bases. Germline-derived CDR1 and CDR2 are SEHNR and FQNEAQ (reference sequence). The length of the CDR3 is 16 residues. DNA of the CDR3: TGTTCCAGCAGTTCCCAGACAGGGGTCTTTGGCACTGAAGCTTTCTTT. Protein sequence: CSSSSQTGVFGTEAFF.

This chain connects TRBV4-2 to TRBJ1-2; D may be TRBD1 (6 bases). V was shortened by 5 bases and J by 4 bases, with 14 bases between the two germline ends. CDR3 length: 14 residues. Germline V CDR1 and CDR2: LGHNA, YNFKEQ. The CDR3 DNA reads TGTGCCAGCAGCGAAGCTGTACAGGGCTATGGCTACACCTTC. This encodes CASSEAVQGYGYTF.

The rearrangement links TRBV7-6 to TRBJ1-2, with D uncertain. The V and J ends lost 5 bases and 3 bases respectively, with 10 bases between them. There are 13 residues in the CDR3. Germline-derived CDR1 and CDR2 are SGHVS and FNYEAQ. The CDR3 reads CASSRTPYYGYTF. The CDR3 region has the DNA TGTGCCAGCAGCCGGACTCCTTACTATGGCTACACCTTC.

The rearrangement links TRBV5-4 to TRBJ2-2, with TRBD2 matching 12 bases. The CDR3 has 16 residues. Germline values: CDR1 SGHNT, CDR2 YYREEE (reference sequence). Trimming removed 4 bases from V and 3 bases from J; junction bases left unmatched: 4. The CDR3 protein is CASSPLAGGDTGELFF. The CDR3 DNA reads TGTGCCAGCAGCCCTCTAGCGGGGGGGGACACCGGGGAGCTGTTTTTT.

This clone was seen only once. The CDR3 DNA follows: TGTGCCAGTAGTCCGGGACAGGGGTGGAATGAGCAGTTCTTC. Protein sequence: CASSPGQGWNEQFF. J is TRBJ2-1 and V is TRBV19; 10 positions agree with TRBD1. This CDR3 region has 14 residues. Trimming took 5 bases from V and 7 from J; bases not matched to a gene: 5. CDR1 and CDR2 from the germline V gene are LNHDA and SQIVND (reference sequence).

The rearrangement joins TRBV4-3 to TRBJ1-1, with unresolved D. There are 13 residues in the CDR3. Trimming took off 1 base at V and 3 bases at J, with 6 bases between the two ends. Germline V gives CDR1 LGHNA, CDR2 YSLEER. The CDR3 protein is CASSQGTDTEAFF. The CDR3 DNA follows: TGCGCCAGCAGCCAAGGAACTGACACTGAAGCTTTCTTT.

V and J are TRBV6-6 and TRBJ2-5, with 10 bases identical to TRBD2. Germline V gene lookup returns CDR1 MNHNY and CDR2 SVGAGI (reference sequence). There are 14 residues in the CDR3. V dropped 8 bases and J dropped 5; count of bases not matched to a gene: 8. CDR3 region: CASPRAGGRETQYF. The CDR3 nucleotides are TGTGCCAGCCCACGAGCGGGGGGGCGGGAGACCCAGTACTTC.

The V call is TRBV10-3, the J call TRBJ1-1; no clear D gene. V lost 4 bases and J lost 0, with 9 bases in between. The CDR3 is made up of 14 amino acids. Germline V gene lookup returns CDR1 ENHRY and CDR2 SYGVKD. The CDR3 nucleotides are TGTGCCATCAGTGCGGGTCTTATGAACACTGAAGCTTTCTTT. Translation: CAISAGLMNTEAFF.

This clone appeared a single time. This chain connects TRBV7-9 to TRBJ2-3, with D maybe TRBD2 (5 bases). Germline loops: CDR1 SEHNR, CDR2 FQNEAQ (reference sequence). The CDR3 spans 16 residues. With 4 bases removed from V and 2 bases from J, the gap between germline ends came to 16 bases. The CDR3: CASSSPVGGYTDTQYF. CDR3 DNA: TGTGCCAGCAGCTCCCCCGTTGGAGGATACACAGATACGCAGTATTTT.

The CDR3 region is CASSQFDRLNTEAFF. Written as DNA, the CDR3 is TGCGCCAGCAGCCAATTCGACAGGTTGAACACTGAAGCTTTCTTT. The chain carries TRBV4-1 and TRBJ1-1; tentative D call: TRBD1 (6 bases). Germline CDR1 and CDR2: MGHRA and YSYEKL. Trimming stripped 2 bases from V and 0 bases from J, with 10 bases between. The CDR3 has 15 amino acids.

The rearrangement links TRBV5-1 to TRBJ1-6; 9 bases match TRBD1. Germline V gene lookup returns CDR1 SGHRS and CDR2 YFSETQ. V shed 0 bases, J shed 7 bases, and the junction held 2 bases outside the gene matches. This CDR3 spans 15 amino acids. The CDR3 reads CASSLGTGANSPLHF. As DNA, the CDR3 is TGCGCCAGCAGCTTGGGGACAGGGGCAAATTCACCCCTCCACTTT.

There are a few counts of this clone. The V gene is TRBV9, the J gene TRBJ2-3; maybe TRBD1 (5 bases). The CDR3 is made up of 14 amino acids. Germline-derived CDR1 and CDR2 are SGDLS and YYNGEE. V lost 3 bases, J lost 0 bases, and 8 bases lay in between. CDR3 DNA sequence: TGTGCCAGCAGCGAGGGGCTGAGCACAGATACGCAGTATTTT. This codes for CASSEGLSTDTQYF.

The rearrangement joins TRBV9 to TRBJ1-1; possibly TRBD1 for D (5 bases). The CDR3 spans 14 residues. Trimming pared 0 bases from V and 5 bases from J, leaving 11 bases between. The V gene's germline CDR1 is SGDLS and CDR2 YYNGEE. Written as DNA, the CDR3 is TGTGCCAGCAGCGTAGTTCAGGGCCAGACTGAAGCTTTCTTT. Protein sequence: CASSVVQGQTEAFF.

V and J are TRBV7-6 and TRBJ1-6; D call uncertain. The CDR3 spans 13 residues. V was clipped by 5 bases and J by 9 bases, with 11 bases between them. The germline V gene encodes CDR1 SGHVS and CDR2 FNYEAQ. In DNA form, the CDR3 reads TGTGCCAGCAGCCGAGTCGTCGTTTCACCCCTCCACTTT. Amino acid sequence: CASSRVVVSPLHF.

The chain uses TRBV5-1 and TRBJ2-7; maybe TRBD1 (5 bases). Looked up from germline, CDR1 is SGHRS and CDR2 is YFSETQ. This CDR3 region has 14 residues. Trimming left V 2 bases short and J 0 bases short, with 9 bases between. CDR3 in amino acids: CASSFETDSYEQYF. DNA for the CDR3: TGCGCCAGCAGCTTCGAGACAGACTCCTACGAGCAGTACTTC.

This chain links TRBV5-8 with TRBJ2-7; TRBD1 might be the D (6 bases). The CDR3 has 16 residues. In germline, CDR1 is SGHTS, CDR2 YDEGEE. The germline V and J ends were trimmed by 3 bases and 6 bases, with 22 bases remaining between them. The chain's CDR3 is CASSSGNIQGIGEQYF. DNA for the CDR3: TGTGCCAGCAGCTCCGGTAATATCCAGGGGATTGGCGAGCAGTACTTC.

CDR3 amino acids: CASSLIQGPLINTIYF. The CDR3 bases are TGTGCCAGCAGCCTTATCCAGGGTCCCCTAATTAACACCATATATTTT. The chain has TRBV7-2 and TRBJ1-3; D possibly corresponds to TRBD1 (5 bases). This CDR3 has 16 residues. V lost 5 bases to trimming and J lost 7 bases, with 21 bases between them. The germline gives CDR1 SGHTA, CDR2 FQGNSA.

This chain uses TRBV5-6 with TRBJ2-7, with 8 bases aligning to TRBD1. CDR3 length: 14 amino acids. CDR1 and CDR2 (germline): SGHDT, YYEEEE. J lost 3 bases, V lost 4 bases, and 6 bases had no gene match. The DNA of the CDR3 is TGTGCCAGCAGCAACCCGACAGGGGTCTACGAGCAGTACTTC. Amino acid sequence: CASSNPTGVYEQYF.

This chain uses TRBV5-5 with TRBJ2-2; 8 bases are a match to TRBD2. J was trimmed by 5 bases and V by 5 bases; bases with no gene match: 5. Germline V gene lookup returns CDR1 SGHKS and CDR2 YYEKEE (reference sequence). This CDR3 is built from 14 residues. CDR3: CASRSGGQTGELFF. The CDR3 nucleotides read TGTGCCAGCAGATCGGGGGGGCAGACCGGGGAGCTGTTTTTT. Complete variable domain (other parts from reference TRBV5-5 and TRBJ2-2): DAGVTQSPTHLIKTRGQQVTLRCSPISGHKSVSWYQQVLGQGPQFIFQYYEKEERGRGNFPDRFSARQFPNYSSELNVNALLLGDSALYLCASRSGGQTGELFFGEGSRLTVL.

This clone was observed once. The chain recombines TRBV28 with TRBJ1-2; D is possibly TRBD1 (5 bases). Trimming removed 6 bases at V and 4 bases at J, with 24 bases between. The CDR3 length is 17 residues. Germline CDR1 is MDHEN and CDR2 is SYDVKM. In DNA form, the CDR3 reads TGTGCCAGCAGCCGAAGGACATTTAAACGGGTAGGCTATGGCTACACCTTC. It codes for CASSRRTFKRVGYGYTF.